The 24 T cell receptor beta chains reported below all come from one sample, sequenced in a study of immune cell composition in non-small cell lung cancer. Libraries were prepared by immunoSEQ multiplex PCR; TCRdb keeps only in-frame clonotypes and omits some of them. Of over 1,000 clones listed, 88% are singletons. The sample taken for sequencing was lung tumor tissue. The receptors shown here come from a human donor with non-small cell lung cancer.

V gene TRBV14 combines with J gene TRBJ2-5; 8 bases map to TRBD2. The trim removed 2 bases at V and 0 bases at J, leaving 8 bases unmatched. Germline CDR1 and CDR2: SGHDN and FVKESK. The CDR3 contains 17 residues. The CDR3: CASSQTSGGRYQETQYF. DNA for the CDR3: TGTGCCAGCAGCCAAACTAGCGGAGGGCGGTACCAAGAGACCCAGTACTTC.

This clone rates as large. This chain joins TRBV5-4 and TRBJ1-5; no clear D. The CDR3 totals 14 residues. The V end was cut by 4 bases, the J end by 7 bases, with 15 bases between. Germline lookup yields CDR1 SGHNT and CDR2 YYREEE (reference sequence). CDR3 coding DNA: TGTGCCAGCAGCCCCGTTCCCTCCGGGCAGCCCCAGCATTTT. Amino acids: CASSPVPSGQPQHF.

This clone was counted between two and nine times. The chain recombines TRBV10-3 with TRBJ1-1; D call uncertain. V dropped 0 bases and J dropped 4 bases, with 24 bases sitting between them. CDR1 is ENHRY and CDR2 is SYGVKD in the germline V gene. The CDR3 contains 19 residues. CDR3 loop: CAISESSGARVRAGTEAFF. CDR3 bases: TGTGCCATCAGTGAGTCTAGCGGAGCCCGGGTTCGAGCGGGCACTGAAGCTTTCTTT.

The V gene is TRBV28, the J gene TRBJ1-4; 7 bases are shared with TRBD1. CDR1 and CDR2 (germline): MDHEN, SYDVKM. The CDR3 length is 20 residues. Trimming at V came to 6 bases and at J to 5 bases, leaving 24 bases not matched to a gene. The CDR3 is CASSPPPRQGPKGRNEKLFF. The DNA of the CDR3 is TGTGCCAGCAGCCCGCCCCCGCGACAGGGCCCCAAAGGCCGGAATGAAAAACTGTTTTTT.

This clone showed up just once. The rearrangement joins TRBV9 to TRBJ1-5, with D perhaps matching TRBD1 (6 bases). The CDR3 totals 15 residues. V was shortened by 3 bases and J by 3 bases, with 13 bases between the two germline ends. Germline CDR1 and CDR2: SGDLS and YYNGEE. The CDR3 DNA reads TGTGCCAGCAGCGGATCGGACAGTCTCAATCAGCCCCAGCATTTT. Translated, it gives CASSGSDSLNQPQHF.

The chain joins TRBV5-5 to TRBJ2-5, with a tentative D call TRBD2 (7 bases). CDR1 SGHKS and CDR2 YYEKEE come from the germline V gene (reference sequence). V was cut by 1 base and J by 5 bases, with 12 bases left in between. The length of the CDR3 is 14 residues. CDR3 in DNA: TGTGCCAGCAGCTTGTGGGGGGGGCAGGAGACCCAGTACTTC. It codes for CASSLWGGQETQYF.

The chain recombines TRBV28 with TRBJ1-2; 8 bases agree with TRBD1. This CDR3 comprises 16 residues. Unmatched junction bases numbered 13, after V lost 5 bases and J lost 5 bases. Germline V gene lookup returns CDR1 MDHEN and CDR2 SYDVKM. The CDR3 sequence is CASSNPARTGGYGYTF. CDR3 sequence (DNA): TGTGCCAGCAGTAACCCCGCCCGCACAGGGGGGTATGGCTACACCTTC.

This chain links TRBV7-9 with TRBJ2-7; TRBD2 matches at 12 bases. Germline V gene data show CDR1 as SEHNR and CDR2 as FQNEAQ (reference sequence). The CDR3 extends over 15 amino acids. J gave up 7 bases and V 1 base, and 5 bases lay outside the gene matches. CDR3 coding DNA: TGTGCCAGCAGCTTAGACGGGACTAGCGGGTCGGAGCAGTACTTC. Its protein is CASSLDGTSGSEQYF.

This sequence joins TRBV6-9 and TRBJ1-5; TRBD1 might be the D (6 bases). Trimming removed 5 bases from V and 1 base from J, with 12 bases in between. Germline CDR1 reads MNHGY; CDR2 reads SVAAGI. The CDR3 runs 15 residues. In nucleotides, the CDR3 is TGTGCCAGCAGTGTAACAGGGTCGAGCAATCAGCCCCAGCATTTT. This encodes CASSVTGSSNQPQHF.

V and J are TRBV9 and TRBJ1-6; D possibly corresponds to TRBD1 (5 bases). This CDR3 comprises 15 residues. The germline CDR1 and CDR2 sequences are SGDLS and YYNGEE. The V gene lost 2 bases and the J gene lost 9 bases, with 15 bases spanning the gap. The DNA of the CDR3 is TGTGCCAGCAGCGTCGGACACAGCTACCTTTCACCCCTCCACTTT. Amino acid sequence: CASSVGHSYLSPLHF.

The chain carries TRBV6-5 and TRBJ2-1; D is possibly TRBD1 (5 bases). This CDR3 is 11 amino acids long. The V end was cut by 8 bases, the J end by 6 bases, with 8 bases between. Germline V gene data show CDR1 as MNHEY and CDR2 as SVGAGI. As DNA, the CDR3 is TGTGCCAGCTTTCAGGGCAATGAGCAGTTCTTC. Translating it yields CASFQGNEQFF.

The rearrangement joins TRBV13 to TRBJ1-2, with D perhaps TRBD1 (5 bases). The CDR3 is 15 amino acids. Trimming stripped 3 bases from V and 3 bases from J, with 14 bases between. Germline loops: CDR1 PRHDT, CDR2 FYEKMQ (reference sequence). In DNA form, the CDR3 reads TGTGCCAGCAGCTTTTCACGGACGGGGGACTATGGCTACACCTTC. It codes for CASSFSRTGDYGYTF.

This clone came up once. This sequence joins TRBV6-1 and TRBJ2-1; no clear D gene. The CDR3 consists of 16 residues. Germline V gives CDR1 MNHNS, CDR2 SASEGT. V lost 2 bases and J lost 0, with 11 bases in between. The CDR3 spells CASSEMFGSSYNEQFF. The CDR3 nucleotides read TGTGCCAGCAGTGAAATGTTTGGTAGCTCCTACAATGAGCAGTTCTTC.

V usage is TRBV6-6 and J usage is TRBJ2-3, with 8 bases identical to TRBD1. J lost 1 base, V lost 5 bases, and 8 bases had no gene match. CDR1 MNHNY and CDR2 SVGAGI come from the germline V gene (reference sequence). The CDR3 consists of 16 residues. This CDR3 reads CASSPADRAGTDTQYF. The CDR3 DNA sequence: TGTGCCAGCAGTCCAGCGGACAGGGCAGGCACAGATACGCAGTATTTT.

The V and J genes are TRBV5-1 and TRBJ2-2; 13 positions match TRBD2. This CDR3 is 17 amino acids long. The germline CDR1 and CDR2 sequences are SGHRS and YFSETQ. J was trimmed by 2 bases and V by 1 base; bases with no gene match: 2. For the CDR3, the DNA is TGCGCCAGCAGCTTGACTAGCGGGAGGGCTAACACCGGGGAGCTGTTTTTT. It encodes CASSLTSGRANTGELFF. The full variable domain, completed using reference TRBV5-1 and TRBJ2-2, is KAGVTQTPRYLIKTRGQQVTLSCSPISGHRSVSWYQQTPGQGLQFLFEYFSETQRNKGNFPGRFSGRQFSNSRSEMNVSTLELGDSALYLCASSLTSGRANTGELFFGEGSRLTVL.

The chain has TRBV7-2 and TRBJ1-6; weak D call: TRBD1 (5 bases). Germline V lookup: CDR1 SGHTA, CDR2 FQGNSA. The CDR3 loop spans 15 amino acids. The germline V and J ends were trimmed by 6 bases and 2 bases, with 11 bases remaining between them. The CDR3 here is CASRVGGTYNSPLHF. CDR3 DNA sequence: TGTGCCAGCAGAGTGGGGGGTACCTATAATTCACCCCTCCACTTT.

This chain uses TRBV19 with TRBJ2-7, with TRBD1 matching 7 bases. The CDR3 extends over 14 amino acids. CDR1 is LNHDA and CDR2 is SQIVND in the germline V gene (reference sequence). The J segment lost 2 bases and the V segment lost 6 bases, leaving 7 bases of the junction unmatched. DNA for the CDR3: TGTGCCAGTAGCGACAGGGTTTCCACCTACGAGCAGTACTTC. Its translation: CASSDRVSTYEQYF.

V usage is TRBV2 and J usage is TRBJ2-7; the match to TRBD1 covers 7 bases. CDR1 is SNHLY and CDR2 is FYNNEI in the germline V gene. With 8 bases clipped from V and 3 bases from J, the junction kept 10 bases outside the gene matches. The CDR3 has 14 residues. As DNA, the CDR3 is TGTGCCAGCGCGCCGACGACAGGGTACTACGAGCAGTACTTC. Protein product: CASAPTTGYYEQYF. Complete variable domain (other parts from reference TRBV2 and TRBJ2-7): EPEVTQTPSHQVTQMGQEVILRCVPISNHLYFYWYRQILGQKVEFLVSFYNNEISEKSEIFDDQFSVERPDGSNFTLKIRSTKLEDSAMYFCASAPTTGYYEQYFGPGTRLTVT.

This CDR3 is CASKGAANNEKLFF. CDR3 DNA: TGTGCCAGCAAAGGAGCAGCGAATAATGAAAAACTGTTTTTT. The V call is TRBV5-6, the J call TRBJ1-4; D remains ambiguous. V was shortened by 6 bases and J by 4 bases, with 13 bases between the two germline ends. Germline lookup yields CDR1 SGHDT and CDR2 YYEEEE. CDR3 length: 14 residues. Using reference TRBV5-6 and TRBJ1-4 for the parts outside the CDR3, the full variable domain is DAGVTQSPTHLIKTRGQQVTLRCSPKSGHDTVSWYQQALGQGPQFIFQYYEEEERQRGNFPDRFSGHQFPNYSSELNVNALLLGDSALYLCASKGAANNEKLFFGSGTQLSVL.

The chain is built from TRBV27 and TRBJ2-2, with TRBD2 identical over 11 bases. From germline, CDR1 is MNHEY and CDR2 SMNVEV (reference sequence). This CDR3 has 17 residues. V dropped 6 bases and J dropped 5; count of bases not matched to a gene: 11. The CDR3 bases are TGTGCCAGCAGATGGACCGGGACTAGCGGAATGACCGGGGAGCTGTTTTTT. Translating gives CASRWTGTSGMTGELFF.

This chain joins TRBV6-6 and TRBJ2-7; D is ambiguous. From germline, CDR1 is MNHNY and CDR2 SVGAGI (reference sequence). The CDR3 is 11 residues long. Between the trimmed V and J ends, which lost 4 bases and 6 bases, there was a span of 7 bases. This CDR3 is CASSFPGEQYF. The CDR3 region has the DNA TGTGCCAGCAGTTTCCCAGGCGAGCAGTACTTC.

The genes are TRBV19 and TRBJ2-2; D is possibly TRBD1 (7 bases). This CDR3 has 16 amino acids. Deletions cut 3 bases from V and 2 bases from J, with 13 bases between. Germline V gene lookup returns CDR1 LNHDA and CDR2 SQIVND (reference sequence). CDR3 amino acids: CASSMRQGGNTGELFF. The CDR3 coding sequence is TGTGCCAGTAGTATGAGGCAGGGGGGTAACACCGGGGAGCTGTTTTTT.

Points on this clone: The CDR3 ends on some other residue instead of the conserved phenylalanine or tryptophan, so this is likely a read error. CDR3 nucleotide sequence: TGTGCCAGCAGCGATTCGGGCTTCAGCTCTGGGGCCAACGTCCTGACTCTC. As protein: CASSDSGFSSGANVLTL. The V and J genes are TRBV11-3 and TRBJ2-6; unclear D gene. Germline V CDR1 and CDR2: SGHNT, YENEEA. The CDR3 spans 17 residues. V was cut by 5 bases and J by 0 bases, with 14 bases left in between.

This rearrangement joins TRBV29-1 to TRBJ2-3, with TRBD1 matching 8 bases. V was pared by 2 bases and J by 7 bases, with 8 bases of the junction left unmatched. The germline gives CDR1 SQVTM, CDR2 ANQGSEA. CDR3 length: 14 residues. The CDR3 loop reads CSVESGQGVHTQYF. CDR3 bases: TGCAGCGTTGAATCAGGACAGGGTGTACATACGCAGTATTTT.